The 31 T cell receptor beta chains below all came from one sample that was sequenced in a study of shared clonotypes between healthy human individuals. TCRdb keeps only in-frame clones here, not all; method: immunoSEQ multiplex PCR. In the table there are 450,000 to 500,000 clones, roughly 80% of which are singletons. The sequenced sample was PBMCs. The receptors here all came from a middle-aged woman in good health. Some clones in this sample may be carry-over from other donors' samples.

This clone was found once. At the DNA level, this CDR3 is encoded by other sequences in the same sample as well. V usage is TRBV30 and J usage is TRBJ2-7; D is possibly TRBD1 (6 bases). V was trimmed by 0 bases and J by 6 bases, leaving 6 bases between them. The CDR3 is 11 amino acids. Germline-derived CDR1 and CDR2 are GTSNPN and SVGIG (reference sequence). CDR3 coding DNA: TGTGCCTGGAGTGTAGGGGGCGAGCAGTACTTC. Encoded protein: CAWSVGGEQYF.

This chain uses TRBV18 with TRBJ2-1; 9 nucleotides line up with TRBD1. Losses at the gene ends were 3 bases for V and 2 bases for J; bases not matched to a gene: 5. The V gene's germline CDR1 is KGHSH and CDR2 LQKENI. The CDR3 has 16 residues. The CDR3 sequence is CASSPSGQGAYNEQFF. CDR3 DNA: TGTGCCAGCTCACCCTCGGGACAGGGCGCCTACAATGAGCAGTTCTTC. The full variable domain, in which reference TRBV18 and TRBJ2-1 provide the parts outside the CDR3, is NAGVMQNPRHLVRRRGQEARLRCSPMKGHSHVYWYRQLPEEGLKFMVYLQKENIIDESGMPKERFSAEFPKEGPSILRIQQVVRGDSAAYFCASSPSGQGAYNEQFFGPGTRLTVL.

This sequence joins TRBV7-2 and TRBJ2-7; 7 bases align to TRBD1. CDR1 and CDR2 from the germline V gene are SGHTA and FQGNSA. The V and J ends lost 5 bases and 4 bases, in that order; junction bases with no gene match: 8. CDR3 length equals 14 residues. The CDR3 region has the DNA TGTGCCAGCAGCGAGACAGGGAATGATTACGAGCAGTACTTC. This codes for CASSETGNDYEQYF.

The CDR3 spells CASSRTGATEAFF. The CDR3 bases are TGTGCCAGCAGCCGTACAGGGGCCACTGAAGCTTTCTTT. The chain employs TRBV11-1 and TRBJ1-1; 7 bases agree with TRBD1. The ends lost 5 bases at V and 4 bases at J; junction bases unmatched: 4. Germline assignment: CDR1 SGHAT and CDR2 FQDESV (reference sequence). This CDR3 spans 13 amino acids.

V is TRBV5-1 and J is TRBJ2-2; D is possibly TRBD1 (5 bases). V dropped 2 bases and J dropped 2 bases, with 13 bases sitting between them. Germline values: CDR1 SGHRS, CDR2 YFSETQ. The CDR3 has 16 amino acids. CDR3 region: CASSFGARHNTGELFF. The CDR3 DNA sequence: TGCGCCAGCAGCTTTGGGGCTAGACACAACACCGGGGAGCTGTTTTTT.

Notes on this clone: Being one base from a much bigger clone, this may be a read error. This CDR3 is also generated by other DNA sequences in the sample. This chain uses TRBV15 with TRBJ2-2; no clear D gene. The germline V gene has CDR1 LNHNV and CDR2 YYDKDF (reference sequence). The CDR3 runs 12 residues. CDR3 residues: CATCRNTGELFF. In DNA form, the CDR3 reads TGTGCAACCTGTCGGAACACCGGGGAGCTGTTTTTT.

This CDR3 reads CASSPIAGGGTDTQYF. The CDR3 DNA is TGTGCCAGCAGTCCGATAGCGGGAGGGGGCACAGATACGCAGTATTTT. This chain joins TRBV28 and TRBJ2-3; 11 bases match TRBD2. The CDR3 loop spans 16 amino acids. Germline CDR1 and CDR2: MDHEN and SYDVKM. The trim removed 5 bases at V and 1 base at J, leaving 5 bases unmatched.

V usage is TRBV28 and J usage is TRBJ1-5; unclear D gene. From germline, CDR1 is MDHEN and CDR2 SYDVKM. This CDR3 comprises 13 residues. V was pared by 3 bases and J by 1 base, with 4 bases between. CDR3 coding DNA: TGTGCCAGCAGTTTGAGGAGCAATCAGCCCCAGCATTTT. This codes for CASSLRSNQPQHF.

V is TRBV6-6 and J is TRBJ2-1; D assignment may be TRBD1 or TRBD2 (7 bases each). Germline CDR1 and CDR2: MNHNY and SVGAGI (reference sequence). The CDR3 runs to 14 residues. V shed 4 bases and J shed 6 bases, with 13 bases lying between them. The CDR3 sequence: CASSLSGGGNEQFF. CDR3 DNA sequence: TGTGCCAGCAGTTTGTCAGGGGGGGGCAATGAGCAGTTCTTC.

In this sample, this clone turned up once. This chain uses TRBV4-3 with TRBJ2-3, with 11 bases fitting TRBD2. CDR3 length equals 14 residues. V lost 3 bases, J lost 6 bases, and 2 bases stayed unmatched. CDR1 and CDR2 from the germline V gene are LGHNA and YSLEER. CDR3 amino acids: CASSQTSGKDTQYF. In DNA form, the CDR3 reads TGCGCCAGCAGCCAGACTAGCGGGAAGGATACGCAGTATTTT.

Details on this clone: With only one base between it and a far larger clone, this is likely a read error. This sequence joins TRBV5-4 and TRBJ2-2; 8 nucleotides align to TRBD2. This CDR3 has 16 residues. Germline assignment: CDR1 SGHNT and CDR2 YYREEE (reference sequence). Losses at the gene ends were 4 bases for V and 7 bases for J; bases not matched to a gene: 12. In DNA, the CDR3 is TGTGCCAGCAGCCTACGAGGCGGGAGGATGGTCGGGGAGCTGTTTTTT. The encoded protein is CASSLRGGRMVGELFF.

The V call is TRBV4-1, the J call TRBJ1-1, with D tentatively TRBD1 (5 bases). Between the trimmed V and J ends, which lost 0 bases and 11 bases, there was a span of 19 bases. The CDR3 contains 15 residues. The germline V gene encodes CDR1 MGHRA and CDR2 YSYEKL. In DNA form, the CDR3 reads TGCGCCAGCAGCCAAGACGGGACGGCCTCTCAGCGGGCTTTCTTT. The encoded protein is CASSQDGTASQRAFF.

In regard to this clone: Given a far larger clone just one base away, this is likely a sequencing read error. Other nucleotide sequences in the sample specify the same CDR3. V usage is TRBV30 and J usage is TRBJ2-5, with unresolved D. Germline lookup yields CDR1 GTSNPN and CDR2 SVGIG (reference sequence). This CDR3 contains 12 residues. Trimming took off 0 bases at V and 5 bases at J, with 7 bases between the two ends. In nucleotides, the CDR3 is TGTGCCTGGAGTGTACAGCAGGAGACCCAGTACTTC. This encodes CAWSVQQETQYF.

J is TRBJ2-1 and V is TRBV4-3, with TRBD2 identical over 9 bases. V trimming: 0 bases; J trimming: 9 bases; junction bases outside the gene matches: 9. This CDR3 is 16 amino acids long. Germline CDR1 reads LGHNA; CDR2 reads YSLEER. The CDR3 spells CASSQDRLAGSGEQFF. In DNA form, the CDR3 reads TGCGCCAGCAGCCAAGATCGGCTAGCGGGGTCGGGTGAGCAGTTCTTC.

The V and J genes are TRBV10-3 and TRBJ2-5; D is undetermined. There are 16 residues in the CDR3. Trimming stripped 0 bases from V and 5 bases from J, with 16 bases between. Germline V CDR1 and CDR2: ENHRY, SYGVKD. As DNA, the CDR3 is TGTGCCATCAGTGAGTCGTTAACCGTGGGAAGTGAGACCCAGTACTTC. Protein sequence: CAISESLTVGSETQYF.

A note on this clone: With only one base between it and a far larger clone, this is likely a read error. The same CDR3 can be traced to other DNA sequences in this sample. The chain uses TRBV2 and TRBJ1-1; perhaps TRBD1 as D (6 bases). V lost 9 bases, J lost 3 bases, and 20 bases lay in between. The V gene's germline CDR1 is SNHLY and CDR2 FYNNEI. The CDR3 has 15 residues. The DNA of the CDR3 is TGTGCCAGTAGGGATCATACGGGGGGCTACACTGAAGCTTTCTTT. Its protein product is CASRDHTGGYTEAFF.

In regard to this clone: This same CDR3 is encoded by further DNA sequences in the sample. The chain combines TRBV28 with TRBJ2-7; perhaps TRBD2 as D (5 bases). Germline-derived CDR1 and CDR2 are MDHEN and SYDVKM. V lost 5 bases and J 4 bases, leaving 6 bases between the germline ends. The CDR3 sequence is 11 residues long. Written as DNA, the CDR3 is TGTGCCAGCAGTACGGGATACGAGCAGTACTTC. The encoded protein is CASSTGYEQYF.

The chain recombines TRBV6-4 with TRBJ2-5, with 8 bases matching TRBD2. The V segment lost 0 bases and the J segment 5 bases; nucleotides outside the gene matches: 11. This CDR3 is 17 amino acids long. Germline V gene lookup returns CDR1 MRHNA and CDR2 SNTAGT. The DNA of the CDR3 is TGTGCCAGCAGTGACTCGAGGTTGCGGGAGGTGGGGGAGACCCAGTACTTC. Amino acids: CASSDSRLREVGETQYF.

V usage is TRBV30 and J usage is TRBJ1-5, with no clear D. CDR3 size: 15 residues. The germline V gene has CDR1 GTSNPN and CDR2 SVGIG (reference sequence). V was trimmed by 1 base and J by 2 bases, leaving 12 bases between them. Here the CDR3 reads CAWSARQWGNQPQHF. In DNA, the CDR3 is TGTGCCTGGAGTGCCCGCCAGTGGGGCAATCAGCCCCAGCATTTT.

The genes are TRBV30 and TRBJ1-3, with D tentatively TRBD1 (5 bases). This CDR3 spans 14 amino acids. Trimming pared 4 bases from V and 4 bases from J, leaving 14 bases between. Germline CDR1 and CDR2: GTSNPN and SVGIG (reference sequence). CDR3 sequence (DNA): TGTGCCTGGACGAGGGACCCTAGGGGAAACACCATATATTTT. Protein sequence: CAWTRDPRGNTIYF.

This chain connects TRBV6-5 to TRBJ2-3; D perhaps matches TRBD1 (7 bases). This CDR3 spans 12 amino acids. Germline V gene data show CDR1 as MNHEY and CDR2 as SVGAGI. V was shortened by 5 bases and J by 9 bases, with 12 bases between the two germline ends. This CDR3 is CASSLRGETQYF. CDR3 nucleotide sequence: TGTGCCAGCAGTCTCAGGGGGGAAACGCAGTATTTT.

This sequence joins TRBV18 and TRBJ2-1; D unclear. The V gene lost 2 bases and the J gene lost 0 bases, with 11 bases spanning the gap. Germline CDR1 is KGHSH and CDR2 is LQKENI. This CDR3 region has 16 residues. The chain's CDR3 is CASSPIRSSSYNEQFF. DNA for the CDR3: TGTGCCAGCTCACCAATCCGATCCAGCTCCTACAATGAGCAGTTCTTC. Looking up the rest from reference TRBV18 and TRBJ2-1 gives the full variable domain: NAGVMQNPRHLVRRRGQEARLRCSPMKGHSHVYWYRQLPEEGLKFMVYLQKENIIDESGMPKERFSAEFPKEGPSILRIQQVVRGDSAAYFCASSPIRSSSYNEQFFGPGTRLTVL.

This clone was seen many times. The rearrangement uses TRBV4-1 and TRBJ1-3; a weak D match, TRBD1 (5 bases). Germline loops: CDR1 MGHRA, CDR2 YSYEKL. Trimming removed 1 base from V and 3 bases from J, with 16 bases in between. This CDR3 contains 17 residues. In DNA form, the CDR3 reads TGCGCCAGCAGCCAAGTCGGGCAGGGTCTTTTTGGAAACACCATATATTTT. This encodes CASSQVGQGLFGNTIYF.

Comment on this clone: It differs at one base from a far larger clone, so likely a read error. Given the absence of the conserved phenylalanine or tryptophan at the CDR3 end, a read error is likely. The chain has TRBV9 and TRBJ2-2; 8 nucleotides line up with TRBD2. The CDR3 extends over 17 amino acids. Per germline, CDR1 SGDLS and CDR2 YYNGEE. With V trimmed by 0 bases and J by 1 base, 5 bases remained unmatched. CDR3 protein: CASSVATSGMNTGELFL. The CDR3, as DNA: TGTGCCAGCAGCGTAGCTACTAGCGGAATGAACACCGGGGAGCTGTTTCTT.

A word on this clone: The likely explanation is a read error, given a far larger clone one base away. Distinct nucleotide sequences in the sample also encode this CDR3. The rearrangement links TRBV30 to TRBJ2-2; 10 positions match TRBD2. The length of the CDR3 is 15 residues. Looked up from germline, CDR1 is GTSNPN and CDR2 is SVGIG (reference sequence). The CDR3: CAWSPGLANTGELFF. The DNA of the CDR3 is TGTGCCTGGAGTCCGGGACTAGCGAACACCGGAGAGCTGTTTTTT.

This sequence joins TRBV11-1 and TRBJ2-1; 7 nucleotides match TRBD2. This CDR3 has 17 residues. Trimming took 5 bases from V and 7 from J; bases not matched to a gene: 17. Germline V CDR1 and CDR2: SGHAT, FQDESV (reference sequence). The CDR3 DNA follows: TGTGCCAGCAGCCTCTCACCGGTGGGGAGGGCCACTAATGAGCAGTTCTTC. Translated, it gives CASSLSPVGRATNEQFF.

The chain joins TRBV9 to TRBJ2-1; 9 positions match TRBD1. The trim removed 0 bases at V and 6 bases at J, leaving 4 bases unmatched. CDR3 length equals 15 residues. Germline CDR1 reads SGDLS; CDR2 reads YYNGEE. The CDR3: CASSVAGQGGNEQFF. In DNA, the CDR3 is TGTGCCAGCAGCGTAGCGGGACAGGGCGGCAATGAGCAGTTCTTC.

This chain joins TRBV28 and TRBJ2-7, with 9 bases matching TRBD2. CDR1 MDHEN and CDR2 SYDVKM come from the germline V gene. CDR3 length: 15 amino acids. V lost 6 bases, J lost 2 bases, and 8 bases stayed unmatched. CDR3 sequence: CASRTPGLATYEQYF. CDR3 DNA: TGTGCCAGCAGGACTCCGGGACTAGCAACCTACGAGCAGTACTTC.

This chain uses TRBV5-1 with TRBJ2-1; D remains unclear. Germline V CDR1 and CDR2: SGHRS, YFSETQ. CDR3 length: 14 amino acids. V lost 4 bases and J 4 bases, leaving 12 bases between the germline ends. The CDR3: CASSPRLRYNEQFF. The CDR3 coding sequence is TGCGCCAGCAGCCCTCGACTCAGGTACAATGAGCAGTTCTTC.

Worth noting for this clone: A far larger clone differs by one base, so this is likely a read error. The chain carries TRBV7-9 and TRBJ1-1; D is possibly TRBD1 (5 bases). Germline CDR1 reads SEHNR; CDR2 reads FQNEAQ (reference sequence). CDR3 size: 14 residues. The CDR3 DNA is TGTACCAGCAGCCCCCGACAGAGAAACACTGAAGCTTTCTTT. Amino acids: CTSSPRQRNTEAFF.

The chain uses TRBV29-1 and TRBJ2-1; D gene unclear. Trimming removed 6 bases from V and 2 bases from J, with 8 bases in between. CDR3 length: 12 amino acids. Germline V gives CDR1 SQVTM, CDR2 ANQGSEA. CDR3 sequence reads: CSVSVTYNEQFF. The CDR3 DNA is TGCAGCGTCTCAGTGACCTACAATGAGCAGTTCTTC.